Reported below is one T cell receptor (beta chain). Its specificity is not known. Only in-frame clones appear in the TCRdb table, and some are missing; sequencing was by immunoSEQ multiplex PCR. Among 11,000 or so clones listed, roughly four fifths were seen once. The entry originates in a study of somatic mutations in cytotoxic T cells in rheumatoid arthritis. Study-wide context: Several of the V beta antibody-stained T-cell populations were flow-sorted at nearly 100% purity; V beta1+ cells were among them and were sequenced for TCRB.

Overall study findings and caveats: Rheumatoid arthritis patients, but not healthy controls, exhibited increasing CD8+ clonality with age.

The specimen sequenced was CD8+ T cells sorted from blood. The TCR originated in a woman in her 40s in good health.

The CDR3 sequence: CASSPWRADTQYF. The CDR3 region has the DNA TGTGCCAGCAGCCCCTGGAGGGCAGATACGCAGTATTTT. The chain combines TRBV7-9 with TRBJ2-3; a possible D gene is TRBD2 (6 bases). In germline, CDR1 is SEHNR, CDR2 FQNEAQ (reference sequence). The CDR3 has 13 amino acids. The V and J ends lost 5 bases and 4 bases respectively, with 10 bases between them.